The 15 T cell receptor beta chains listed next were all sequenced from one sample in a study of blood T cells in healthy people across ages. Together with a sample-barcoded 5' primer, a J-beta primer mix was included in a second PCR lasting about 7 to 11 cycles. One entry per CDR3 protein, called by TCRdb with MiXCR from the 5' RACE reads. The sample lists 450,000 to 600,000 distinct CDR3 sequences; roughly a quarter were seen once. The same sample was also studied in work on T cells of mothers and their children.

Sequencing input: blood. These receptors were collected from a boy aged 2 to 10 in good health.

The rearrangement joins TRBV29-1 to TRBJ2-5; 7 bases align to TRBD1. Germline CDR1 reads SQVTM; CDR2 reads ANQGSEA. With 7 bases clipped from V and 4 bases from J, the junction kept 15 bases outside the gene matches. The length of the CDR3 is 15 residues. CDR3 nucleotide sequence: TGCAGCGCATGCCCGACAGGGTCCATAGGAGAGACCCAGTACTTC. It codes for CSACPTGSIGETQYF.

This chain uses TRBV4-3 with TRBJ1-1, with unresolved D. Per germline, CDR1 LGHNA and CDR2 YSLEER. V lost 1 base to trimming and J lost 1 base, with 13 bases between them. There are 16 residues in the CDR3. The CDR3 here is CASSQARVGPNTEAFF. The DNA for the CDR3 is TGCGCCAGCAGCCAAGCGAGGGTCGGCCCGAACACTGAAGCTTTCTTT.

In this sample, this clonotype turned up a few times. The V gene is TRBV6-2 or TRBV6-3, the J gene TRBJ1-5; no firm D call. Per germline, CDR1 MNHEY and CDR2 SVGEGT. The CDR3 totals 16 residues. With 0 bases removed from V and 3 bases from J, the gap between germline ends came to 12 bases. The CDR3 is CASSYSLDRVNQPQHF. In DNA form, the CDR3 reads TGTGCCAGCAGTTACTCCCTGGACCGAGTCAATCAGCCCCAGCATTTT.

This clonotype was seen only a few times. The genes are TRBV20-1 and TRBJ2-5, with 10 nucleotides matching TRBD1. Germline V CDR1 and CDR2: DFQATT, SNEGSKA (reference sequence). The CDR3 covers 14 residues. Germline trimming cut 3 bases from V and 3 bases from J; bases unmatched to any gene: 4. Here the CDR3 reads CSARVGTGEETQYF. CDR3 DNA sequence: TGCAGTGCTAGGGTCGGGACAGGGGAAGAGACCCAGTACTTC.

The chain couples TRBV5-1 to TRBJ2-2; no firm D call. Germline lookup yields CDR1 SGHRS and CDR2 YFSETQ. The CDR3 has 14 amino acids. V was cut by 0 bases and J by 4 bases, with 7 bases left in between. CDR3 in amino acids: CASSLAAVTGELFF. CDR3 DNA: TGCGCCAGCAGCTTGGCAGCCGTCACCGGGGAGCTGTTTTTT.

Only a few counts were recorded for this clonotype. This chain links TRBV20-1 with TRBJ2-5; TRBD1 agrees at 11 bases. The J call is uncertain, as TRBJ2-1 better fits the DNA end. This CDR3 is built from 15 residues. The V gene's germline CDR1 is DFQATT and CDR2 SNEGSKA (reference sequence). The CDR3 region has the DNA TGCAGTGCTACCGGGACAGGGGGTTTTCGTGGTGAGCAGTTCTTC. Translated, it gives CSATGTGGFRGEQFF.

The chain joins TRBV7-7 to TRBJ1-2; D is perhaps TRBD1 (5 bases). V was trimmed by 8 bases and J by 7 bases, leaving 14 bases between them. Germline loops: CDR1 SSHAT, CDR2 FNYEAQ (reference sequence). The CDR3 loop spans 12 amino acids. CDR3 in amino acids: CASLGPPFGYTF. The CDR3 region has the DNA TGTGCCAGCTTGGGACCCCCGTTTGGCTACACCTTC.

For the CDR3, the DNA is TGCGCCAGCAGCCAAGTTGCCAGGGGGTACGAGCAGTACTTC. The encoded protein is CASSQVARGYEQYF. The chain carries TRBV4-3 and TRBJ2-7, with TRBD1 matching over 7 bases. The CDR3 runs 14 residues. The V and J ends lost 1 base and 4 bases, in that order; junction bases with no gene match: 4. Per germline, CDR1 LGHNA and CDR2 YSLEER.

The chain uses TRBV10-3 and TRBJ1-1; weak D call: TRBD1 (5 bases). V gave up 6 bases and J gave up 8 bases, with 13 bases separating them. CDR1 is ENHRY and CDR2 is SYGVKD in the germline V gene. The CDR3 sequence is 12 residues long. The CDR3 sequence is CAISPDRTEAFF. CDR3 DNA sequence: TGTGCCATCAGCCCCGACAGAACAGAAGCTTTCTTT.

Only a few counts were recorded for this clonotype. The chain uses TRBV6-2 or TRBV6-3 and TRBJ2-6; D is unresolved. This CDR3 comprises 19 residues. Per germline, CDR1 MNHEY and CDR2 SVGEGT. V shed 1 base and J shed 0 bases, with 16 bases lying between them. The CDR3 sequence: CASSYFLGSTSSGANVLTF. CDR3 nucleotides: TGTGCCAGCAGTTACTTCTTAGGGTCCACGAGCTCTGGGGCCAACGTCCTGACTTTC.

This clonotype has just a few counts. The CDR3 protein is CASSPGSAYGYTF. The DNA for the CDR3 is TGTGCCAGCAGCCCCGGGTCAGCCTATGGCTACACCTTC. The chain employs TRBV27 and TRBJ1-2; D is uncertain. The CDR3 has 13 amino acids. Germline V gene data show CDR1 as MNHEY and CDR2 as SMNVEV (reference sequence). Trimming left V 6 bases short and J 4 bases short, with 12 bases between.

This clonotype was observed a single time. The chain is built from TRBV10-3 and TRBJ2-5, with 8 bases identical to TRBD1. The CDR3 totals 14 residues. The V and J ends lost 8 bases and 4 bases, in that order; junction bases with no gene match: 9. The germline V gene encodes CDR1 ENHRY and CDR2 SYGVKD. CDR3 DNA sequence: TGTGCCATCGGGACAGGATACCCCAGAGAGACCCAGTACTTC. It encodes CAIGTGYPRETQYF.

The V gene is TRBV7-9, the J gene TRBJ2-1; the D gene is possibly TRBD1 (6 bases). V lost 1 base and J lost 7, with 14 bases in between. The CDR3 is 15 residues long. Germline values: CDR1 SEHNR, CDR2 FQNEAQ (reference sequence). Here the CDR3 reads CASSLDGKGVNEQFF. CDR3 DNA sequence: TGTGCCAGCAGCTTAGACGGCAAGGGGGTGAATGAGCAGTTCTTC.

The genes are TRBV6-6 and TRBJ2-5, with TRBD2 matching over 12 bases. V lost 5 bases to trimming and J lost 5 bases; unmatched junction nucleotides: 15. CDR1 is MNHNY, CDR2 SVGAGI, per germline (reference sequence). The CDR3 is 18 amino acids. DNA of the CDR3: TGTGCCAGCAGTGGCCCCTCTAGCGGGAGGGCATTTCAGGAGACCCAGTACTTC. Protein sequence: CASSGPSSGRAFQETQYF.

This sequence joins TRBV12-3 or TRBV12-4 and TRBJ1-1, with D unclear. The CDR3 extends over 15 amino acids. The V and J ends lost 3 bases and 0 bases respectively, with 11 bases between them. The CDR3: CASSFGLKMNTEAFF. The CDR3 DNA reads as TGTGCCAGCAGTTTCGGGCTGAAGATGAACACTGAAGCTTTCTTT.